Each of the 5 T cell receptor beta chains below was sequenced from the same sample in a study of blood T cell repertoires in COVID-19. Profiling relied on immunoSEQ multiplex PCR, and the TCRdb table lists in-frame clones only, not all of them. Here the sample spans about 140,000 clones, roughly 85% being singletons. The material sequenced was PBMCs or T cells enriched from blood (not recorded which). The receptor source for this set is a woman aged 45-59 years who had recovered from COVID-19.

The V call is TRBV18, the J call TRBJ1-2; 7 nucleotides align to TRBD1. The junction had 12 bases not matched to a gene; V was cut back by 3 bases and J by 2 bases. The CDR3 is made up of 17 amino acids. Germline values: CDR1 KGHSH, CDR2 LQKENI. The CDR3 loop is CASSPRGQLEANYGYTF. For the CDR3, the DNA is TGTGCCAGCTCACCGCGGGGACAGTTGGAGGCCAACTATGGCTACACCTTC.

The CDR3 sequence: CASSLWSSGTYEQYF. The CDR3 nucleotides read TGTGCCAGCAGCTTATGGTCTAGCGGGACCTACGAGCAGTACTTC. The gene calls are TRBV7-9 and TRBJ2-7; 9 bases fit TRBD2. Losses at the gene ends were 2 bases for V and 2 bases for J; bases not matched to a gene: 4. Germline V gene lookup returns CDR1 SEHNR and CDR2 FQNEAQ (reference sequence). CDR3 length: 15 amino acids. The full variable domain, completed using reference TRBV7-9 and TRBJ2-7, is DTGVSQNPRHKITKRGQNVTFRCDPISEHNRLYWYRQTLGQGPEFLTYFQNEAQLEKSRLLSDRFSAERPKGSFSTLEIQRTEQGDSAMYLCASSLWSSGTYEQYFGPGTRLTVT.

This chain connects TRBV6-2 or TRBV6-3 to TRBJ2-7, with 9 bases fitting TRBD1. Germline loops: CDR1 MNHEY, CDR2 SVGEGT. The junction had 6 bases not matched to a gene; V was cut back by 6 bases and J by 3 bases. This CDR3 is built from 14 residues. CDR3 bases: TGTGCCAGCAGCCGGGACAGGGATTTCTACGAGCAGTACTTC. It codes for CASSRDRDFYEQYF.

This chain links TRBV19 with TRBJ2-2; TRBD1 aligns across 7 bases. The junction had 10 bases not matched to a gene; V was cut back by 9 bases and J by 3 bases. CDR1 LNHDA and CDR2 SQIVND come from the germline V gene (reference sequence). This CDR3 comprises 15 residues. CDR3 residues: CARGPSQGYTGELFF. The CDR3 DNA is TGTGCCAGAGGCCCCTCACAGGGGTACACCGGGGAGCTGTTTTTT.

This clone was detected only once. This chain links TRBV7-9 with TRBJ2-2, with 7 bases aligning to TRBD1. The CDR3 contains 15 residues. With 7 bases clipped from V and 0 bases from J, the junction kept 5 bases outside the gene matches. Looked up from germline, CDR1 is SEHNR and CDR2 is FQNEAQ (reference sequence). CDR3 DNA sequence: TGTGCCAGCAATTACAGGGGACCGAACACCGGGGAGCTGTTTTTT. Residues: CASNYRGPNTGELFF.